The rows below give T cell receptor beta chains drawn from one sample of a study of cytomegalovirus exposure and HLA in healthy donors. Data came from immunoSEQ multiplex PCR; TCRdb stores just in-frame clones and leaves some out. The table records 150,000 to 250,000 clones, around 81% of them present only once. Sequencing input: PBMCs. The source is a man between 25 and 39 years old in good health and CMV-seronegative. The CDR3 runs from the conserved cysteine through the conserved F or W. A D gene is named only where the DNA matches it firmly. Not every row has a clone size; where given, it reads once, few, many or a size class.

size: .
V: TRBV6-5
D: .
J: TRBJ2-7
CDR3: CASSYLPRRPAYEQYF
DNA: TGTGCCAGCAGTTACCTCCCTCGCAGGCCTGCCTACGAGCAGTACTTC

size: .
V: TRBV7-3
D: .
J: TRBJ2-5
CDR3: CASSPGRGETQYF
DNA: TGTGCCAGCAGCCCCGGACGGGGAGAGACCCAGTACTTC

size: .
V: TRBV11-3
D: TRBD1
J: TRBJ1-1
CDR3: CASSPDRGNTEAFF
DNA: TGTGCCAGCAGCCCGGACAGGGGGAACACTGAAGCTTTCTTT

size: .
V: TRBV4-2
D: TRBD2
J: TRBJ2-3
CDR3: CASSLATGGDTQYF
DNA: TGTGCCAGCAGCCTTGCAACGGGGGGAGATACGCAGTATTTT

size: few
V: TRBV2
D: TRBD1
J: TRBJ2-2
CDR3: CASLEILTGVTGELFF
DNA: TGTGCCAGCTTGGAGATACTGACAGGGGTCACCGGGGAGCTGTTTTTT

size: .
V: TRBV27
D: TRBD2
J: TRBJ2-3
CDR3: CASSTRTSGSTDTQYF
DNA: TGTGCCAGCAGTACACGGACTAGCGGGAGCACAGATACGCAGTATTTT

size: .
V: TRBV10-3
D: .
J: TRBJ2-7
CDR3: CAISADYEQYF
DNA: TGTGCCATCAGTGCAGACTACGAGCAGTACTTC

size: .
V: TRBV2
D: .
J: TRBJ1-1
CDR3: CASSEDVTWTEAFF
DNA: TGTGCCAGCAGTGAAGACGTTACATGGACTGAAGCTTTCTTT

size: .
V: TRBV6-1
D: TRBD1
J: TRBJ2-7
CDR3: CASSSGTGGYEQYF
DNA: TGTGCCAGCAGTTCCGGGACAGGGGGTTACGAGCAGTACTTC

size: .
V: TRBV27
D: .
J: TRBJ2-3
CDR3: CASSSPGLSTRGPDTQYF
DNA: TGTGCCAGCAGTTCCCCGGGACTGTCAACCCGAGGGCCAGATACGCAGTATTTT

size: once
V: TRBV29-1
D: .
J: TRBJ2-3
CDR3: CSVQGTDTQYF
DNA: TGCAGCGTTCAGGGCACAGATACGCAGTATTTT

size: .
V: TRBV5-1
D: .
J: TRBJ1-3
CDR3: CASSPLRSFRDSGNTIYF
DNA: TGCGCCAGCAGCCCCCTCAGAAGTTTCAGGGATTCTGGAAACACCATATATTTT

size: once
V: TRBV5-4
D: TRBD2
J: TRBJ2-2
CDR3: CASSLAGTSGRTPGELFF
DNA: TGTGCCAGCAGCTTGGCCGGGACTAGCGGGAGGACCCCCGGGGAGCTGTTTTTT

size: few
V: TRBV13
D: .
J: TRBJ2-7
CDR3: CASSSRKGVSYEQYF
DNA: TGTGCCAGCAGCTCCCGAAAAGGAGTCTCCTACGAGCAGTACTTC

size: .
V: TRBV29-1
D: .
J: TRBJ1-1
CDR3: CSVNLGPNTEAFF
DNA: TGCAGCGTTAATCTGGGCCCTAACACTGAAGCTTTCTTT

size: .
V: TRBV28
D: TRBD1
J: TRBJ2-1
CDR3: CASSYPGQGWNEQFF
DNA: TGTGCCAGCAGTTACCCGGGACAGGGGTGGAATGAGCAGTTCTTC

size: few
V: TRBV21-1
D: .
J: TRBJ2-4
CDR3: CASGIETDRGRLLAKNIQYF
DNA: TGTGCCAGCGGGATAGAAACGGACAGGGGGAGACTACTAGCCAAAAACATTCAGTACTTC

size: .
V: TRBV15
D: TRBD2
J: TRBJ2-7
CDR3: CATSREISGREYEQYF
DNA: TGTGCCACCAGCAGAGAGATTAGCGGGAGGGAGTACGAGCAGTACTTC

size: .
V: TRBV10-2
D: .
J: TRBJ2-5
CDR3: CASSLTGETQYF
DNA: TGCGCCAGCAGTTTGACCGGGGAGACCCAGTACTTC

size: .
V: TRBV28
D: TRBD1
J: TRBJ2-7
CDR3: CASRPGGSSYEQYF
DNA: TGTGCCAGCAGACCAGGGGGAAGCTCCTACGAGCAGTACTTC

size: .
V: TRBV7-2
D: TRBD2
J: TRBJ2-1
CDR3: CASSFTQRLAGRHEQFF
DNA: TGTGCCAGCAGCTTCACCCAGAGACTAGCGGGACGCCATGAGCAGTTCTTC

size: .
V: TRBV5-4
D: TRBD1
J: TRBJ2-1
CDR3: CASSLGGQLNEQFF
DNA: TGTGCCAGCAGCTTGGGGGGACAGTTGAATGAGCAGTTCTTC

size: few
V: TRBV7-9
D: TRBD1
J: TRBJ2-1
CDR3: CASSLTGTYNEQFF
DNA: TGTGCCAGCAGCCTGACAGGGACATACAATGAGCAGTTCTTC

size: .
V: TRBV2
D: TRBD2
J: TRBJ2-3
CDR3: CASSESGSSADTQYF
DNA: TGTGCCAGCAGTGAAAGCGGGAGTAGTGCAGATACGCAGTATTTT

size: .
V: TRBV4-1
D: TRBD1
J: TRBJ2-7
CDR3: CASSRDRGGEQYF
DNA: TGCGCCAGCAGCCGGGACAGGGGAGGCGAGCAGTACTTC

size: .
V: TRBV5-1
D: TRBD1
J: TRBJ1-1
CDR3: CASSPTGQGVFMNTEAFF
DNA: TGCGCCAGCAGCCCGACGGGACAGGGGGTATTCATGAACACTGAAGCTTTCTTT

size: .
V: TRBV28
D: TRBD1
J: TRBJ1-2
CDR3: CASSVDRANYGYTF
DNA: TGTGCCAGCAGTGTGGACAGGGCCAACTATGGCTACACCTTC

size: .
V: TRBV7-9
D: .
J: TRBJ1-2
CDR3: CASSLAVAFYGYTF
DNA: TGTGCCAGCAGCTTAGCAGTAGCCTTCTATGGCTACACCTTC

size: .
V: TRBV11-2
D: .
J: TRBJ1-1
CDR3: CASSLDRGMNTEAFF
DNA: TGTGCCAGCAGCTTAGATCGCGGTATGAACACTGAAGCTTTCTTT

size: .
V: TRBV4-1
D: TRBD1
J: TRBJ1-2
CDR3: CASSQDSHDRGHYGYTF
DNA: TGCGCCAGCAGCCAGGATTCCCACGACAGGGGACACTATGGCTACACCTTC

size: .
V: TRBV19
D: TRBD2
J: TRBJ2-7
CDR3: CASSVVAGYEQYF
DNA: TGTGCCAGTTCGGTGGTAGCGGGGTACGAGCAGTACTTC

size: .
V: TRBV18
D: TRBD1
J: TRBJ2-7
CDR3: CASSPSTGPYEQYF
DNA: TGTGCCAGCTCGCCCTCGACAGGGCCCTACGAGCAGTACTTC

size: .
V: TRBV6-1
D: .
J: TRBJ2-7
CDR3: CASKELSREQYF
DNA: TGTGCCAGCAAAGAACTGAGTCGCGAGCAGTACTTC

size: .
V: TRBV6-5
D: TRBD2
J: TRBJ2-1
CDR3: CASRSSGRGSFF
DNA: TGTGCCAGCAGGTCTAGCGGGAGAGGGTCGTTCTTC

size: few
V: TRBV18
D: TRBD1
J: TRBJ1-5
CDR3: CASSPTVTGKDQPQHF
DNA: TGTGCCAGCTCACCAACGGTGACAGGGAAAGATCAGCCCCAGCATTTT

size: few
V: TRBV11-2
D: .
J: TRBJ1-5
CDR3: CASSAEDQPQHF
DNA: TGTGCCAGCAGCGCAGAAGATCAGCCCCAGCATTTT

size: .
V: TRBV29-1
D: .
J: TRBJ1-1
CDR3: CSVEGSLGQPNTEAFF
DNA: TGCAGCGTTGAAGGTAGTTTAGGACAGCCGAACACTGAAGCTTTCTTT

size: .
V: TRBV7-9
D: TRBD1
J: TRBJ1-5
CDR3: CASSFGQVNQPQHF
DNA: TGTGCCAGCAGCTTCGGACAGGTCAATCAGCCCCAGCATTTT

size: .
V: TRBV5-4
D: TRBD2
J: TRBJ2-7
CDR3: CASSLGLAGGRKDF
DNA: TGTGCCAGCAGCTTGGGTTTAGCGGGAGGCCGGAAGGACTTC

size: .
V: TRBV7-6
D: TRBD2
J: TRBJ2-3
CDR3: CASRDRSSGRVTDTQYF
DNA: TGTGCCAGCAGGGACAGATCTAGCGGGAGGGTCACAGATACGCAGTATTTT

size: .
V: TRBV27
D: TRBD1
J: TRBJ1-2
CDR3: CASSSYRGEKGYTF
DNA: TGTGCCAGCAGTTCCTACAGGGGGGAGAAAGGCTACACCTTC

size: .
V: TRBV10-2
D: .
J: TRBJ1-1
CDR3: CASKPTGGTGSTEAFF
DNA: TGCGCCAGCAAACCCACGGGAGGCACGGGGAGCACTGAAGCTTTCTTT